This note documents a single TCR beta chain sequence. No antigen is known for it. V shed 7 bases and J 5 bases; nucleotides not matched to a gene: 15. Looked up from germline, CDR1 is SQVTM and CDR2 is ANQGSEA. The CDR3 length is 16 residues. The data derive from a study of T cells after yellow fever vaccination. Study-wide findings and caveats: Booster samples showed a return of most primary-vaccination clones (roughly 96% CD4, approximately 85% CD8).

MiXCR, run by TCRdb on the 5' RACE reads, gives a single entry per CDR3 protein. The profile shows some 240,000 distinct CDR3 sequences, 3% to 4% of them singletons. The input for sequencing was CD4+ T cells sorted from PBMCs, taken 10 days after the yellow fever booster vaccination. The rearrangement uses TRBV29-1 and TRBJ2-2; 8 bases align to TRBD2. The TCR originated in a young man who received the YFV17D yellow fever vaccine. The CDR3 protein is CSARTSTGRTTGELFF. The CDR3 DNA sequence: TGCAGCGCCCGGACTAGCACGGGCCGAACAACCGGGGAGCTGTTTTTT.